These 30 T cell receptor delta chains were sequenced from one sample in a study of gamma-delta T cells after stem cell transplantation. TCRdb reanalysed the RT-PCR reads via CATT. The sample holds about 2,900 delta-chain clones, 30% seen once. Sequencing was performed on gamma-delta T cells. All receptors derive from a human donor. It is not recorded whose cells these are; they may come from a transplant donor.

This clone has a handful of counts. A far larger clone is one base from this, pointing to a likely read error. This specimen includes other DNA sequences encoding the same CDR3. This sequence joins TRDV3 and TRDJ1; D unclear. Germline-derived CDR1 and CDR2 are TVYSNPD and GDNSRS (reference sequence). There are 16 residues in the CDR3. Trimming stripped 5 bases from V and 1 base from J, with 23 bases between. Here the CDR3 DNA reads TGTGCCCTCGCAACGTATGGATCAGGGTTCACCGATAAACTCATCTTT. It encodes CALATYGSGFTDKLIF.

A word on this clone: This may stem from a read error, because a much larger clone lies one nucleotide away. The J gene is TRDJ3, the V gene TRDV2, with 11 bases identical to TRDD3. V dropped 3 bases and J dropped 0; count of bases not matched to a gene: 18. In germline, CDR1 is GEAIGNYY, CDR2 EKD. The CDR3 length is 23 residues. Here the CDR3 reads CACDGLFGGGYVNLSWDTRQMFF. The CDR3 coding sequence is TGTGCCTGTGACGGGCTATTTGGTGGGGGATACGTTAACCTCTCCTGGGACACCCGACAGATGTTTTTC.

Of note for this clone: Other DNA sequences in this specimen translate into the identical CDR3. The chain uses TRDV2 and TRDJ1; D might be TRDD3 (6 bases). The length of the CDR3 is 21 residues. Germline V gene lookup returns CDR1 GEAIGNYY and CDR2 EKD. Trimming cost V 0 bases and J 2 bases, with 30 bases left between them. The DNA for the CDR3 is TGTGCCTGTGACACCTTGTTGGGGGTGGGACACAAAACCAAGGCGACCGATAAACTCATCTTT. Protein sequence: CACDTLLGVGHKTKATDKLIF.

This clone was seen a few times. The chain combines TRDV2 with TRDJ1; 13 bases align to TRDD3. CDR1 is GEAIGNYY and CDR2 is EKD in the germline V gene. The ends lost 0 bases at V and 6 bases at J; junction bases unmatched: 12. This CDR3 is built from 18 residues. In DNA form, the CDR3 reads TGTGCCTGTGACACCCTAACAACTGGGGGATACGCTATAAATAAACTCATCTTT. Its protein product is CACDTLTTGGYAINKLIF.

Notes on this clone: The likely explanation is a read error, given a far larger clone one base away. Other DNA sequences in the same sample also yield this CDR3. This chain links TRDV2 with TRDJ3; no clear D gene. Germline CDR1 is GEAIGNYY and CDR2 is EKD. V shed 0 bases and J shed 0 bases, with 23 bases lying between them. The CDR3 is 22 residues long. CDR3: CACDTAESLSAAGSWDTRQMFF. In DNA, the CDR3 is TGTGCCTGTGACACCGCCGAGTCTCTTAGTGCCGCAGGCTCCTGGGACACCCGACAGATGTTTTTC.

This clone was seen only a few times. The chain is built from TRDV3 and TRDJ1; D gene ambiguous. Germline CDR1 reads TVYSNPD; CDR2 reads GDNSRS (reference sequence). This CDR3 comprises 19 residues. Trimming left V 4 bases short and J 10 bases short, with 40 bases between. CDR3 amino acids: CACTRHPPRLSQTFTGLIF. The DNA of the CDR3 is TGTGCCTGCACCAGGCATCCTCCTCGCTTGTCTCAAACCTTTACCGGACTCATCTTT. Full variable domain (rest looked up from reference TRDV3 and TRDJ1): CDKVTQSSPDQTVASGSEVVLLCTYDTVYSNPDLFWYRIRPDYSFQFVFYGDNSRSEGADFTQGRFSVKHILTQKAFHLVISPVRTEDSATYYCACTRHPPRLSQTFTGLIFGKGTRVTVEP.

By share, this clone counts as medium-sized. The V call is TRDV2, the J call TRDJ4, with unresolved D. Germline values: CDR1 GEAIGNYY, CDR2 EKD. This CDR3 contains 21 residues. Trimming took off 4 bases at V and 3 bases at J, with 38 bases between the two ends. CDR3 in DNA: TGTGCCTGTGAACCTCTCGACCCTGTGGAATCGAGGGGTACGATTAGGGGACCCCTGATCTTT. Translating gives CACEPLDPVESRGTIRGPLIF.

This clone was seen a handful of times. This chain connects TRDV1 to TRDJ1, with 13 bases matching TRDD3. The germline CDR1 and CDR2 sequences are TSWWSYY and QGS. Trimming removed 2 bases from V and 1 base from J; junction bases left unmatched: 19. The CDR3 is 22 amino acids. As DNA, the CDR3 is TGTGCTCTTGGGGAAATAAAGCCTTCCCCACTGGGGGATACGAGGGGCACCGATAAACTCATCTTT. The encoded protein is CALGEIKPSPLGDTRGTDKLIF.

In this sample, this clone is medium-sized. The chain uses TRDV2 and TRDJ1; 9 bases align to TRDD3. From germline, CDR1 is GEAIGNYY and CDR2 EKD. The CDR3 consists of 18 residues. V was clipped by 3 bases and J by 0 bases; unmatched bases: 13. Written as DNA, the CDR3 is TGTGCCTGTGACCCCCTCCGCGTACTGGGGGACCACACCGATAAACTCATCTTT. Translating it yields CACDPLRVLGDHTDKLIF.

By frequency in the sample, this clone is medium-sized. Distinct nucleotide sequences in the sample also encode this CDR3. This chain links TRDV2 with TRDJ3, with 9 bases fitting TRDD3. Germline assignment: CDR1 GEAIGNYY and CDR2 EKD. With V trimmed by 3 bases and J by 0 bases, 11 bases remained unmatched. The CDR3 extends over 20 amino acids. The CDR3 region is CACDFVLGEASSWDTRQMFF. The CDR3 DNA follows: TGTGCCTGTGACTTCGTACTGGGGGAAGCTAGCTCCTGGGACACCCGACAGATGTTTTTC.

The J gene is TRDJ1, the V gene TRDV2; D remains ambiguous. V lost 1 base and J 10 bases, leaving 27 bases between the germline ends. Looked up from germline, CDR1 is GEAIGNYY and CDR2 is EKD. The length of the CDR3 is 17 residues. This CDR3 is CACDTVEIGSTRVGLIF. CDR3 DNA sequence: TGTGCCTGTGACACGGTGGAGATTGGAAGCACTCGAGTTGGACTCATCTTT.

This clone was seen just once. The CDR3 loop reads CACDAVGMDKDKLIF. The CDR3 nucleotides are TGTGCCTGTGACGCTGTAGGGATGGATAAGGATAAACTCATCTTT. J is TRDJ1 and V is TRDV2; perhaps TRDD3 as D (5 bases). The V and J ends lost 3 bases and 5 bases respectively, with 18 bases between them. CDR1 and CDR2 (germline): GEAIGNYY, EKD. The CDR3 length is 15 residues.

This chain uses TRDV2 with TRDJ1, with D possibly matching TRDD3 (5 bases). The CDR3 consists of 15 residues. The ends were cut back, 3 bases at V and 7 bases at J, with 20 bases in the middle. Germline V gives CDR1 GEAIGNYY, CDR2 EKD. The CDR3 spells CACDSLGGTTGKLIF. In nucleotides, the CDR3 is TGTGCCTGTGACTCCCTGGGCGGGACTACAGGTAAACTCATCTTT.

With respect to this clone: Only one base separates this from a far larger clonotype, so it likely reflects a read error. Additional DNA sequences in this sample encode the identical CDR3. This sequence joins TRDV2 and TRDJ1; TRDD3 might be the D (6 bases). V was clipped by 7 bases and J by 0 bases, with 23 bases between them. Per the germline V gene, CDR1 is GEAIGNYY and CDR2 is EKD. The CDR3 has 17 residues. As DNA, the CDR3 is TGTGCCTGCGATCCTCTCACTGGGAAGAATTACACCGATAAACTCATCTTT. Translation gives CACDPLTGKNYTDKLIF.

In this sample, this clone is medium-sized (0.01 to 0.1%). The CDR3 DNA sequence: TGTGCCTGTGACACTCTGGGGGATACCCCCTACTCCTGGGACACCCGACAGATGTTTTTC. It specifies CACDTLGDTPYSWDTRQMFF. This chain joins TRDV2 and TRDJ3; TRDD3 matches 11 bases. With 1 base clipped from V and 0 bases from J, the junction kept 7 bases outside the gene matches. CDR3 size: 20 residues. Germline V gene sequence: CDR1 GEAIGNYY, CDR2 EKD.

This clone rates as medium-sized (0.01 to 0.1%). This rearrangement joins TRDV2 to TRDJ1; D is perhaps TRDD3 (6 bases). This CDR3 contains 19 residues. In germline, CDR1 is GEAIGNYY, CDR2 EKD. Between the trimmed V and J ends, which lost 1 base and 0 bases, there was a span of 23 bases. This CDR3 is CACDTLLGTGPPYTDKLIF. In DNA form, the CDR3 reads TGTGCCTGTGACACGTTGCTGGGGACTGGACCCCCATACACCGATAAACTCATCTTT.

This clone was detected only a few times. This chain joins TRDV2 and TRDJ1, with 11 bases aligning to TRDD3. From germline, CDR1 is GEAIGNYY and CDR2 EKD. The CDR3 sequence is 19 residues long. V lost 3 bases to trimming and J lost 0 bases; unmatched junction nucleotides: 14. The CDR3 DNA follows: TGTGCCTGTGACCCACTCCTGCCTACTGGGGGATATAACACCGATAAACTCATCTTT. Translated: CACDPLLPTGGYNTDKLIF.

This clone has only a few counts. A far larger clone is off by one base, so a read error is likely. The genes are TRDV2 and TRDJ1, with 8 bases that match TRDD3. This CDR3 is built from 17 residues. CDR1 is GEAIGNYY and CDR2 is EKD in the germline V gene. This CDR3 is CARDPVSRVGDTDKLIF. The CDR3 coding sequence is TGTGCCCGTGACCCCGTATCGCGTGTGGGGGATACCGATAAACTCATCTTT.

Concerning this clone itself: Since a far larger clone is one base different, this is likely a read error. The chain links TRDV2 to TRDJ1; D perhaps matches TRDD3 (5 bases). Trimming stripped 3 bases from V and 5 bases from J, with 15 bases between. In germline, CDR1 is GEAIGNYY, CDR2 EKD. The CDR3 has 14 residues. The CDR3 region has the DNA TGTGCCTGTGACTTACTGGAGGATAAAGATAAACTCATCTTT. This codes for CACDLLEDKDKLIF.

In its sample, this clone is medium-sized (0.01 to 0.1%). This CDR3 reads CACNSLGDKTDKLIF. As DNA, the CDR3 is TGTGCCTGCAACTCACTGGGGGATAAAACCGATAAACTCATCTTT. This chain links TRDV2 with TRDJ1, with 11 bases fitting TRDD3. J was trimmed by 2 bases and V by 7 bases; bases with no gene match: 8. Germline V gives CDR1 GEAIGNYY, CDR2 EKD. This CDR3 comprises 15 residues.

This clone was counted between two and nine times. A far larger clone is off by one base, so a read error is likely. Additional DNA sequences in this sample encode the identical CDR3. The V gene is TRDV1, the J gene TRDJ1, with TRDD3 identical over 10 bases. The CDR3 runs to 22 residues. Germline V gene data show CDR1 as TSWWSYY and CDR2 as QGS. CDR3 sequence reads: CALGESPSPRRWGIPRGDKLIF. CDR3 nucleotide sequence: TGTGCTCTCGGGGAAAGTCCTTCCCCCCGTCGGTGGGGGATACCCCGCGGGGATAAACTCATCTTT.

As concerns this clone: With a far larger clone one base away, a read error is the likely cause. Other DNA variants within this sample encode the same CDR3. The chain has TRDV2 and TRDJ3; a weak D match, TRDD3 (5 bases). This CDR3 spans 22 amino acids. Germline loops: CDR1 GEAIGNYY, CDR2 EKD. DNA for the CDR3: TGTGCCTGTGACACCGCCGAGTCTCTTAGCGCCGCAGGCTCCTGGGACACCCGACAGATGTTCTTC. Its protein product is CACDTAESLSAAGSWDTRQMFF.

This clone appeared a few times. This chain uses TRDV2 with TRDJ3; 9 bases line up with TRDD3. The junction had 7 bases not matched to a gene; V was cut back by 0 bases and J by 2 bases. Per the germline V gene, CDR1 is GEAIGNYY and CDR2 is EKD. The CDR3 contains 19 residues. CDR3 bases: TGTGCCTGTGACACCGCGGGGGGGATACTCCCCTGGGACACCCGACAGATGTTTTTC. It translates to CACDTAGGILPWDTRQMFF.

The chain has TRDV2 and TRDJ1, with 7 bases matching TRDD3. V dropped 3 bases and J dropped 8; count of bases not matched to a gene: 50. This CDR3 comprises 27 residues. The germline V gene encodes CDR1 GEAIGNYY and CDR2 EKD. CDR3 DNA sequence: TGTGCCTGTGACTCCTGTCCGTCATCCTCTCGCAGATCCCCTCTAGAATCCCGCTGGAGGATACGGTTGAAACTCATCTTT. It specifies CACDSCPSSSRRSPLESRWRIRLKLIF.

With respect to this clone: The junction differs from germline at one of its ends, possibly a read error. Other DNA variants within this sample encode the same CDR3. V usage is TRDV2 and J usage is TRDJ1, with 10 bases aligning to TRDD3. The CDR3 totals 15 residues. Germline CDR1 GEAIGNYY, CDR2 EKD. The CDR3 sequence: CACVGLGDKTDKLIF. As DNA, the CDR3 is TGTGCCTGTGTGGGCCTGGGGGATAAAACCGATAAACTTATCTTT.

Concerning this clone itself: Other nucleotide sequences from this sample produce the same CDR3. The J gene is TRDJ1, the V gene TRDV1; D ambiguous. V gave up 1 base and J gave up 2 bases, with 11 bases separating them. Germline V gene data show CDR1 as TSWWSYY and CDR2 as QGS. The CDR3 runs 15 residues. CDR3 protein: CALGERGTRTDKLIF. CDR3 coding DNA: TGTGCTCTTGGGGAACGAGGTACAAGAACCGATAAACTCATCTTT.

By frequency in the sample, this clone is large. This sample also contains other DNA sequences that code for the same CDR3. The rearrangement joins TRAV29/DV5 to TRDJ1; D is unresolved. V gave up 0 bases and J gave up 4 bases, with 10 bases separating them. This CDR3 comprises 13 residues. Germline V lookup: CDR1 NSMFDY, CDR2 ISSIKDK. CDR3 sequence (DNA): TGTGCAGCAAGCGTGGCCTTTGTCGATAAACTCATCTTT. Translation: CAASVAFVDKLIF.

This clone has more than one count but fewer than ten. This DNA's translation and the protein TCRdb lists, from a much larger clone, do not match at residue 4, likely due to a read error; the protein shown is translated from the DNA. The gene calls are TRDV2 and TRDJ1, with D possibly matching TRDD3 (5 bases). V lost 5 bases and J lost 1, with 25 bases in between. The CDR3 runs 18 residues. Germline V gene lookup returns CDR1 GEAIGNYY and CDR2 EKD. For the CDR3, the DNA is TGTGCCTGTGGCCCATTGTCGGTGGCGGATATCCTCACCGATAAACTCATCTTT. This codes for CACGPLSVADILTDKLIF.

In the case of this clone: A much larger clone sits a single nucleotide away, making a read error possible. The same CDR3 also results from other DNA sequences found in this sample. For the CDR3, the DNA is TGTGCCTGTGACACCGTTAAGGTCCGTGTACTGGGGGACCACACCGATAAACTTATCTTT. Translating it yields CACDTVKVRVLGDHTDKLIF. The chain employs TRDV2 and TRDJ1; 9 bases map to TRDD3. Per germline, CDR1 GEAIGNYY and CDR2 EKD. The CDR3 runs to 20 residues.

This clone is labeled as medium-sized. The rearrangement uses TRDV2 and TRDJ4; TRDD3 matches at 13 bases. The ends lost 1 base at V and 5 bases at J; junction bases unmatched: 21. The germline V gene has CDR1 GEAIGNYY and CDR2 EKD. The CDR3 is made up of 20 amino acids. The CDR3 here is CACDTITTSTLTGGYEPLIF. CDR3 sequence (DNA): TGTGCCTGTGACACGATTACAACCTCCACCCTTACTGGGGGATACGAGCCCCTGATCTTT.